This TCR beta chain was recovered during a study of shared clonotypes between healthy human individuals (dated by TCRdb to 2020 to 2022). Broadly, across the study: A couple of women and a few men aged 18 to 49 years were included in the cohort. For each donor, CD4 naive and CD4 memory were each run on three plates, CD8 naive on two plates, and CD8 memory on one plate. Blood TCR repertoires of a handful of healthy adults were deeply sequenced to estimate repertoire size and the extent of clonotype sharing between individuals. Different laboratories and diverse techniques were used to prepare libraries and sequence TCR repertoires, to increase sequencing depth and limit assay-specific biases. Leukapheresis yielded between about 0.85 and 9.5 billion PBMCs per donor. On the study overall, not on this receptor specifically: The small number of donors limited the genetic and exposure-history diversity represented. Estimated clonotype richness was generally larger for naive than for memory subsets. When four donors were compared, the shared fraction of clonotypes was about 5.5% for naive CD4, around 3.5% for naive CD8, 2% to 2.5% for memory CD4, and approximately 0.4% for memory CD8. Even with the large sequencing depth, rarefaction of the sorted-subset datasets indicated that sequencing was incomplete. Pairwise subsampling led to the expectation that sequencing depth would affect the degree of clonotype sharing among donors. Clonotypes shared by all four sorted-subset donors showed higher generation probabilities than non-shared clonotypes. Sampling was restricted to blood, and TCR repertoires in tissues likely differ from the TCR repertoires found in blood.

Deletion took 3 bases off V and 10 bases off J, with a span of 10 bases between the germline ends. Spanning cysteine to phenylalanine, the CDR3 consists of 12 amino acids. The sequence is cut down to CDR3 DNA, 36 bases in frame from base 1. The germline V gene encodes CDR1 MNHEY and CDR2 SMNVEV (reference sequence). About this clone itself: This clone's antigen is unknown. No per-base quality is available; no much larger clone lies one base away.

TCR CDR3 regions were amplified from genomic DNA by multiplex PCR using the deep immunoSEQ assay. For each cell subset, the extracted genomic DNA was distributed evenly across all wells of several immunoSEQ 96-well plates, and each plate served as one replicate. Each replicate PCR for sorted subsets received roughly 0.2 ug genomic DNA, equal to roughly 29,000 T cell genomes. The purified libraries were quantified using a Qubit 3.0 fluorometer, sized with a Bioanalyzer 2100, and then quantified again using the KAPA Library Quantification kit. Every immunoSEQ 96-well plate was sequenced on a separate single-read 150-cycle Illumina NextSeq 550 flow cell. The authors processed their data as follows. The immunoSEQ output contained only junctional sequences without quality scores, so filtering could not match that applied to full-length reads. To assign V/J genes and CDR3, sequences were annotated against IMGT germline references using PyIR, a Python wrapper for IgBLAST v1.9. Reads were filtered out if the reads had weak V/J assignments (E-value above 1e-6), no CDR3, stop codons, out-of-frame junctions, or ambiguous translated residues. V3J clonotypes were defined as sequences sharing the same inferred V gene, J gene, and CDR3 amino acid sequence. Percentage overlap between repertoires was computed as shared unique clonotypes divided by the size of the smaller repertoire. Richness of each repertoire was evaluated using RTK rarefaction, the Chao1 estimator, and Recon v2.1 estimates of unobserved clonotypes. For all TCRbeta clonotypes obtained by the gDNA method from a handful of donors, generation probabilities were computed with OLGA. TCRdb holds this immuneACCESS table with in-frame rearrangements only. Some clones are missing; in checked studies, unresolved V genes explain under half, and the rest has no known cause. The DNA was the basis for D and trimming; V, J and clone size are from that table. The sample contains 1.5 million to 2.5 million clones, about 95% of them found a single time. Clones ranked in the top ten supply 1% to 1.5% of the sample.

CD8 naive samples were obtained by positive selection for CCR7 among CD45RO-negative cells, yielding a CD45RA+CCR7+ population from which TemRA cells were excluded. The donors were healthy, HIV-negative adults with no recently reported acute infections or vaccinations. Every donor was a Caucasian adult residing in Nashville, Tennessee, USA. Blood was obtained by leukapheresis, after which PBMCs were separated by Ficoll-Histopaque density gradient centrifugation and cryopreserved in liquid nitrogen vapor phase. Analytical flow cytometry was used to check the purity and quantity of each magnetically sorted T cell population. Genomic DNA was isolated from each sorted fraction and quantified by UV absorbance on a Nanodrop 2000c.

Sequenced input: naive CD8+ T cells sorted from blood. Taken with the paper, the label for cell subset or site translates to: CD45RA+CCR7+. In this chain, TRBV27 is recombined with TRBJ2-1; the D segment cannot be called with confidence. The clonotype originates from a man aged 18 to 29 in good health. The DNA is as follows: TGTGCCAGCAGTTTTGGGGTGCGGGAGCAGTTCTTC. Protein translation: CASSFGVREQFF.